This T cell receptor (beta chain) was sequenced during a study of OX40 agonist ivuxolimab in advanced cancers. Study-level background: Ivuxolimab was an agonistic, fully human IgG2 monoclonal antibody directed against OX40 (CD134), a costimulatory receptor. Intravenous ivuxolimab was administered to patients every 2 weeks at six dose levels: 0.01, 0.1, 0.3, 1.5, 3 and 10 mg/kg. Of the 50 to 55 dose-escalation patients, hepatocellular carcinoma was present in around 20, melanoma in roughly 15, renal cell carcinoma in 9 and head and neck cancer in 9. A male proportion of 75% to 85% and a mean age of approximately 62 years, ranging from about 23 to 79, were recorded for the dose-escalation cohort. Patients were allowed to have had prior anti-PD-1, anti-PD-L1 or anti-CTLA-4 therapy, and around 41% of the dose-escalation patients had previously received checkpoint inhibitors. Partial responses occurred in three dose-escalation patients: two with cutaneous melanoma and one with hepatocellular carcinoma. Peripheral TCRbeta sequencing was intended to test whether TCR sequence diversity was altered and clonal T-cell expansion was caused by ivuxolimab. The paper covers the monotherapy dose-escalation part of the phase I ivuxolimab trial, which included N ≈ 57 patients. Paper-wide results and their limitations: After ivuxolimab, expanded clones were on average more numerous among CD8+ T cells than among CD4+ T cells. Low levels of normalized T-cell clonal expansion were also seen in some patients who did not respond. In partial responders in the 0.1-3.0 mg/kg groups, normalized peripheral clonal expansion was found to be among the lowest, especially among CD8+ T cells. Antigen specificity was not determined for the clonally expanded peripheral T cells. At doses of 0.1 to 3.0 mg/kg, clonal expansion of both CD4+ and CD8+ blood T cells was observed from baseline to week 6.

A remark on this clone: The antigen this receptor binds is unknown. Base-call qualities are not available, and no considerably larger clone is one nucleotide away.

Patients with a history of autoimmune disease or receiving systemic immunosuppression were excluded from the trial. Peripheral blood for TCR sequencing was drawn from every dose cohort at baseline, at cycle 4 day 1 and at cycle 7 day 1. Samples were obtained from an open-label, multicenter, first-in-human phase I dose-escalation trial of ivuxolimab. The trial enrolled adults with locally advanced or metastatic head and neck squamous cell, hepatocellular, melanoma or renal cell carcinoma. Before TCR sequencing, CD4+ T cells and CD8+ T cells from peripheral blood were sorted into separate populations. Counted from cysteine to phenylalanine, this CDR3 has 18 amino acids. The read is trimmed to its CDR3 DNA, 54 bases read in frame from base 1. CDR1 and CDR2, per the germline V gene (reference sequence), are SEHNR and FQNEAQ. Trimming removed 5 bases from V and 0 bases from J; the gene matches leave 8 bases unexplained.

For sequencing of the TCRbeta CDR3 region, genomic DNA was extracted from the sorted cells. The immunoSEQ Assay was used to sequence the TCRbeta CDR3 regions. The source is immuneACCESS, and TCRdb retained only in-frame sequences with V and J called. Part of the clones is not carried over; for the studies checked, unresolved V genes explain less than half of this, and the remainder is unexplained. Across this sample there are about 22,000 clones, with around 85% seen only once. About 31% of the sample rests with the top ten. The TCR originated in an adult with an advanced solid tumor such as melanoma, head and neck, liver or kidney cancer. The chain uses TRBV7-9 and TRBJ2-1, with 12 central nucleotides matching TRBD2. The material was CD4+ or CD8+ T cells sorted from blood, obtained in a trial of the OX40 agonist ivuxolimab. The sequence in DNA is TGTGCCAGCAGCCCGAGGACTAGCGGGGCGAGCTCCTACAATGAGCAGTTCTTC. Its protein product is CASSPRTSGASSYNEQFF.